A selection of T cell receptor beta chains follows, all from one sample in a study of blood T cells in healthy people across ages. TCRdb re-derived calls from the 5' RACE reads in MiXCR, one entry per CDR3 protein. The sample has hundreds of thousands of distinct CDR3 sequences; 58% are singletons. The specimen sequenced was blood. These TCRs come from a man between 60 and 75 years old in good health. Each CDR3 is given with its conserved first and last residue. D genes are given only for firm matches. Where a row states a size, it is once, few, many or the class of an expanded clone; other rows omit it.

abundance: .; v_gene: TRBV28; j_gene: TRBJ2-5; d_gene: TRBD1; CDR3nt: TGTGCCAGCCTACAGGGGGCAGTTGAGACCCAGTACTTC; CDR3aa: CASLQGAVETQYF
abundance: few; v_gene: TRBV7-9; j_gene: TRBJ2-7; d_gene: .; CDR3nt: TGTGCCAGCAGCTTGGGGACCGAGCAGTACTTC; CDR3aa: CASSLGTEQYF
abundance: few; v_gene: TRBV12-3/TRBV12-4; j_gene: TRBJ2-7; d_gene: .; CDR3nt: TGTGCCAGCAGTTTTGATGGGGGGTCAGAGCAGTACTTC; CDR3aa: CASSFDGGSEQYF
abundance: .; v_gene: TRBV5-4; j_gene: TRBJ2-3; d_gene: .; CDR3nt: TGTGCCAGCAGCGCTTCTAGCAGCCCCACAGATACGCAGTATTTT; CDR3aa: CASSASSSPTDTQYF
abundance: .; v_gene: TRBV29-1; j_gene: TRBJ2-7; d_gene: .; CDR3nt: TGCAGCGTTGAAGGGACGCAGGGGTCAGGCTACGAGCAGTACTTC; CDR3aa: CSVEGTQGSGYEQYF
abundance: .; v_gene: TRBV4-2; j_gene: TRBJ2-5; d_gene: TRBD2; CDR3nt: TGTCCCAGCAGCCCTATGGGGACTAGCGGGGGGGAAGAGACCCAGTACTTC; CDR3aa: CPSSPMGTSGGEETQYF
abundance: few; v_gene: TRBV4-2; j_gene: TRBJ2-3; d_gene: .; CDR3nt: TGTGCCAGCAGCGCCCGGACGGAGGGAATCACAGATACGCAGTATTTT; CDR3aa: CASSARTEGITDTQYF
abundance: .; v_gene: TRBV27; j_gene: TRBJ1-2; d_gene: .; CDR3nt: TGTGCCAGCAGTTTAAGAGGGGGAGTACCCTATGGCTACACCTTC; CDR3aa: CASSLRGGVPYGYTF
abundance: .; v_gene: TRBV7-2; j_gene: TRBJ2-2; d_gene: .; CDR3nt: TGTGCCAGCAGCTTAGCAATGAACACCGGGGAGCTGTTTTTT; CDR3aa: CASSLAMNTGELFF
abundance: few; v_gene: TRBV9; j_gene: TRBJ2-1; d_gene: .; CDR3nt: TGTGCCAGCAGCGTAGACCAACCCACTAAGCAGTTCTTC; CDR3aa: CASSVDQPTKQFF
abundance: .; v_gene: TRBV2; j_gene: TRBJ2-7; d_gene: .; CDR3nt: TGTGCCAGCAGTCCCGGTCTGAGCCCAAGTAGCGGGTACTTC; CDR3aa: CASSPGLSPSSGYF
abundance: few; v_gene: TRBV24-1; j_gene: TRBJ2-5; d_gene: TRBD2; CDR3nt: TGTGCCACCAGTGATACTGGACTAGCCCGACAAGAGACCCAGTACTTC; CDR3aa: CATSDTGLARQETQYF
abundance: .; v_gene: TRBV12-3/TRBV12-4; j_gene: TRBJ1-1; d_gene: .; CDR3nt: TGTGCCAGCAGTTCCCAGTACACTGAAGCTTTCTTT; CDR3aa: CASSSQYTEAFF
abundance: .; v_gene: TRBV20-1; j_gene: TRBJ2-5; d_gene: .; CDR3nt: TGCAGTGCTGGGAGGGGGTACGAGACCCAGTACTTC; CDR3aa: CSAGRGYETQYF
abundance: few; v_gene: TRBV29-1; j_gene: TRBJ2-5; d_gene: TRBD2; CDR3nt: TGCAGCGTTGAAGGGACGGGGGGTACGGAGACCCAGTACTTC; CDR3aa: CSVEGTGGTETQYF
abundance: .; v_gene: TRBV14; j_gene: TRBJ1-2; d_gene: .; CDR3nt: TGTGCCAGCAGCCCCCGGGACACCAGTAAAGGCTATGGCTACACCTTC; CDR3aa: CASSPRDTSKGYGYTF
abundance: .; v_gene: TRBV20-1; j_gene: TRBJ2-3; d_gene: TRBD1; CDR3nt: TGCAGTGCCAACCGGGACAGTCGCACAGATACGCAGTATTTT; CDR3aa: CSANRDSRTDTQYF
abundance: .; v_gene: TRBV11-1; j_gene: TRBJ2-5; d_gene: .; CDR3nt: TGTGCCAGCACCCTAAAAGAGGGGTCCGGACAACTACATCCCTGGGGCAATGAGCAGTACTTC; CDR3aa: CASTLKEGSGQLHPWGNEQYF
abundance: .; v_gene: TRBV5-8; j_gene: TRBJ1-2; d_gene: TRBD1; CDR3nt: TGTGCCAGCTCGGACAGGGGCTATGGCTACACCTTC; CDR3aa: CASSDRGYGYTF
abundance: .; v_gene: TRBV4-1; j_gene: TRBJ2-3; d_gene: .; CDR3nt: TGCGCCAGCAGCCAAGTTGCCGTGGGCGGGACAGATACGCAGTATTTT; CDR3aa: CASSQVAVGGTDTQYF
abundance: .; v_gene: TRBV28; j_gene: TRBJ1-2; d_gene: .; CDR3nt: TGTGCCAGCAGTTTACTCCAAAGTCGGCTAACGGGGTATGGCTACACCTTC; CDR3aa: CASSLLQSRLTGYGYTF
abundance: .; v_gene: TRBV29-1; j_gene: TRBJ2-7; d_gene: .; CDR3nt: TGCAGCGTTAGGTCCTACGAGCAGTACTTC; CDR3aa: CSVRSYEQYF
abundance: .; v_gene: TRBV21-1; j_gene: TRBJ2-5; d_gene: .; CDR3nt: TGTGCCAGCAGCAAAGACGGCAAGGGAGAGGAGGAGACCCAGTACTTC; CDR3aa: CASSKDGKGEEETQYF
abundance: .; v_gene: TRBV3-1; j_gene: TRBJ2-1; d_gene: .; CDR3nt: TGTGCCAGCAGCCAAGTTCCGCTCCCATACAATGAGCAGTTCTTC; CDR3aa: CASSQVPLPYNEQFF
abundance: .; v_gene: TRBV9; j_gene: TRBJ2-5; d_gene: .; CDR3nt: TGTGCCAGCAGCGTAGGGGTTGGTTATACGGAGACCCAGTACTTC; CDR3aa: CASSVGVGYTETQYF